The sample holds a few counts of the clone carrying this T cell receptor (beta chain). Unmatched junction bases numbered 6, after V lost 7 bases and J lost 5 bases. The CDR3 has 13 amino acids. CDR1 and CDR2 (germline): MDHEN, SYDVKM. The data were obtained in a study of blood T cell repertoires in COVID-19. Study-wide background: Sources were T cells, B-cell-depleted T cells, or PBMCs; the material itself was cDNA or gDNA.

Under the authors' procedure: Nucleated cell number was recorded as an estimate derived from reference gene primer amplification. The data were produced by immunoSEQ multiplex PCR, yet TCRdb's version contains in-frame clones alone and is incomplete. V, J and clone size are those of that table, while D and trimming were read from the DNA. The repertoire has a few hundred thousand clones, 89% of them found once; the top ten carry 1% to 1.5%. The TCR sequence derives from a man between 35 and 55 years old with acute or convalescent COVID-19. This chain links TRBV28 with TRBJ1-2; TRBD1 aligns across 8 bases. Sequencing was done on a sample of peripheral blood. This CDR3 is CASTPRGPYGYTF. CDR3 DNA: TGTGCCAGCACCCCCAGGGGGCCATATGGCTACACCTTC.